This T cell receptor beta chain was found in a study of blood T cell repertoires in COVID-19. Study processing details: Estimation of nucleated cell counts relied on the amplification of reference gene primers. The method was immunoSEQ multiplex PCR; TCRdb's version includes in-frame clones alone and lacks a portion of them. For V, J and clone size, that table is used; D and trimming come from the DNA. Of some 70,000 clones listed, roughly 88% are singletons. This CDR3 region has 18 residues. Germline V CDR1 and CDR2: SGHAT, FQNNGV. V was pared by 1 base and J by 3 bases, with 19 bases between. Source material: peripheral blood. This TCR derives from a man aged 25-45 years with acute or convalescent COVID-19. The chain is built from TRBV11-2 and TRBJ2-4, with a tentative D call TRBD1 (7 bases). The chain's CDR3 is CASSLVPLLQGGKNIQYF. CDR3 nucleotide sequence: TGTGCCAGCAGCTTAGTGCCCCTCCTCCAGGGGGGCAAAAACATTCAGTACTTC.